The source of this T cell receptor (beta chain) is a study of coeliac disease. This table comes from immunoSEQ multiplex PCR, and its TCRdb copy is limited to in-frame clones, with some not included. The table has approximately 8,500 clones, around three fifths seen once. On this clone: The antigen is undetermined.

CDR1 and CDR2 from the germline V gene are SGHVS and FQNEAQ. V dropped 4 bases and J dropped 0 bases, with 7 bases sitting between them. The CDR3 loop spans 14 amino acids. Study-level findings and limits: Cross-contamination between intraepithelial and lamina propria cells was possible.

This TCR was sampled from a woman aged 60-75 years with celiac disease. Sequenced material: intraepithelial lymphocytes from the gut. This chain joins TRBV7-8 and TRBJ1-3; D not certain. The CDR3 spells CASSSDFSGNTIYF. The CDR3 DNA reads as TGTGCCAGCAGCTCAGATTTCTCTGGAAACACCATATATTTT.